The 21 T cell receptor beta chains in this list originate from one sample, sequenced in a study of shared clonotypes between healthy human individuals. Profiled with immunoSEQ multiplex PCR; TCRdb holds only in-frame clones, not every one. The sample has a few million clones, over 85% seen once; the top ten hold about 1.6%. Terminally differentiated effector memory CD45RA+ cells were excluded by CCR7 positive selection of CD45RO-negative cells. The sample comprised naive CD8+ T cells from PBMCs. These receptors came from a man aged 18 to 29 in good health. Some clones in this sample may be carry-over from other donors' samples.

Concerning this clone itself: Distinct nucleotide sequences in the sample also encode this CDR3. The chain has TRBV7-9 and TRBJ1-1, with TRBD1 matching over 9 bases. The ends lost 1 base at V and 1 base at J; junction bases unmatched: 1. The germline V gene encodes CDR1 SEHNR and CDR2 FQNEAQ (reference sequence). The CDR3 covers 15 residues. The CDR3 region has the DNA TGTGCCAGCAGCTTAGGGGACAGGGAGAACACTGAAGCTTTCTTT. Translating gives CASSLGDRENTEAFF. Based on the CDR3 plus reference TRBV7-9 and TRBJ1-1, the full variable domain is DTGVSQNPRHKITKRGQNVTFRCDPISEHNRLYWYRQTLGQGPEFLTYFQNEAQLEKSRLLSDRFSAERPKGSFSTLEIQRTEQGDSAMYLCASSLGDRENTEAFFGQGTRLTVV.

This chain connects TRBV11-2 to TRBJ2-7, with D maybe TRBD2 (6 bases). The V gene lost 6 bases and the J gene lost 7 bases, with 10 bases spanning the gap. The CDR3 extends over 11 amino acids. The germline V gene has CDR1 SGHAT and CDR2 FQNNGV. The CDR3 coding sequence is TGTGCCAGCAGGCTGGCGGGGGAGCAGTACTTC. Translation: CASRLAGEQYF.

The rearrangement joins TRBV14 to TRBJ2-7; D may match TRBD1 or TRBD2 (5 bases each). The V gene's germline CDR1 is SGHDN and CDR2 FVKESK. V was trimmed by 5 bases and J by 0 bases, leaving 17 bases between them. This CDR3 comprises 16 residues. In nucleotides, the CDR3 is TGTGCCAGCAGCGCTCAGCTGAAGGGACCCTCCTACGAGCAGTACTTC. Translation: CASSAQLKGPSYEQYF.

The chain is built from TRBV4-2 and TRBJ1-2; a possible D gene is TRBD1 (5 bases). CDR1 and CDR2 from the germline V gene are LGHNA and YNFKEQ. Trimming stripped 4 bases from V and 4 bases from J, with 19 bases between. The CDR3 consists of 16 residues. CDR3 DNA: TGTGCCAGCAGCCGGGGGGGTGAACAGACTGCCTATGGCTACACCTTC. Translating gives CASSRGGEQTAYGYTF.

V and J are TRBV9 and TRBJ2-3; D gene uncertain. Germline assignment: CDR1 SGDLS and CDR2 YYNGEE. The V end was cut by 0 bases, the J end by 2 bases, with 7 bases between. The CDR3 is made up of 14 amino acids. CDR3 DNA sequence: TGTGCCAGCAGCGTAGGTTTCCCCACAGATACGCAGTATTTT. Protein: CASSVGFPTDTQYF.

The chain combines TRBV7-9 with TRBJ2-2; no clear D gene. V lost 6 bases to trimming and J lost 5 bases, with 4 bases between them. Germline CDR1 is SEHNR and CDR2 is FQNEAQ (reference sequence). The CDR3 spans 11 residues. CDR3 amino acids: CASRETGELFF. The DNA of the CDR3 is TGTGCCAGCAGGGAAACCGGGGAGCTGTTTTTT.

The chain joins TRBV19 to TRBJ1-2, with D possibly matching TRBD1 (6 bases). Germline V gene lookup returns CDR1 LNHDA and CDR2 SQIVND (reference sequence). Trimming cost V 4 bases and J 8 bases, with 8 bases left between them. The CDR3 extends over 11 amino acids. In DNA, the CDR3 is TGTGCCAGTAGTAGTACAGGGGGCTACACCTTC. As protein: CASSSTGGYTF.

V is TRBV5-1 and J is TRBJ1-5; D might be TRBD1 (5 bases). Trimming pared 4 bases from V and 2 bases from J, leaving 16 bases between. The germline V gene encodes CDR1 SGHRS and CDR2 YFSETQ. This CDR3 region has 16 residues. The DNA for the CDR3 is TGCGCCAGCAGCCCGTCGGGGGGTTTAGGCAATCAGCCCCAGCATTTT. This encodes CASSPSGGLGNQPQHF.

A single count supports this clone. The V and J genes are TRBV6-1 and TRBJ2-5, with D perhaps matching TRBD2 (6 bases). Per germline, CDR1 MNHNS and CDR2 SASEGT. V was trimmed by 2 bases and J by 5 bases, leaving 18 bases between them. This CDR3 region has 16 residues. CDR3 sequence: CASSEPLARIGETQYF. For the CDR3, the DNA is TGTGCCAGCAGTGAACCACTAGCCCGAATAGGGGAGACCCAGTACTTC.

The chain carries TRBV4-1 and TRBJ1-1; no firm D call. The CDR3 sequence is 15 residues long. V dropped 1 base and J dropped 1 base, with 10 bases sitting between them. CDR1 and CDR2 (germline): MGHRA, YSYEKL. CDR3 amino acids: CASSQGVWGNTEAFF. For the CDR3, the DNA is TGCGCCAGCAGCCAAGGTGTCTGGGGGAACACTGAAGCTTTCTTT.

The gene calls are TRBV13 and TRBJ2-5; the D gene could be TRBD1 or TRBD2 (5 bases each). This CDR3 has 16 amino acids. Trimming pared 3 bases from V and 2 bases from J, leaving 16 bases between. The V gene's germline CDR1 is PRHDT and CDR2 FYEKMQ (reference sequence). This CDR3 is CASSFGDLGLQETQYF. CDR3 in DNA: TGTGCCAGCAGCTTCGGGGACCTGGGATTGCAAGAGACCCAGTACTTC.

The J gene is TRBJ2-7, the V gene TRBV27; TRBD2 is a possible D gene (6 bases). CDR1 is MNHEY, CDR2 SMNVEV, per germline (reference sequence). The CDR3 has 14 residues. Trimming stripped 5 bases from V and 3 bases from J, with 14 bases between. The CDR3 here is CASSPVGGHYEQYF. The CDR3 nucleotides read TGTGCCAGCAGTCCGGTGGGAGGACACTACGAGCAGTACTTC.

This chain uses TRBV5-1 with TRBJ2-3; a weak D match, TRBD2 (6 bases). The CDR3 extends over 16 amino acids. V was shortened by 1 base and J by 2 bases, with 14 bases between the two germline ends. Germline CDR1 SGHRS, CDR2 YFSETQ. CDR3 nucleotide sequence: TGCGCCAGCAGCTTGCCCCGGGCGGGATCCACAGATACGCAGTATTTT. Translated, it gives CASSLPRAGSTDTQYF.

V gene TRBV7-6 combines with J gene TRBJ2-3; D gene unclear. CDR1 is SGHVS, CDR2 FNYEAQ, per germline. The CDR3 covers 13 residues. Deletions cut 5 bases from V and 2 bases from J, with 8 bases between. The CDR3 loop is CASSPSTTDTQYF. For the CDR3, the DNA is TGTGCCAGCAGCCCGTCGACCACAGATACGCAGTATTTT.

This chain connects TRBV5-1 to TRBJ1-4, with D possibly TRBD1 on 5 matching bases. Germline V gene data show CDR1 as SGHRS and CDR2 as YFSETQ. V dropped 5 bases and J dropped 5 bases, with 13 bases sitting between them. The CDR3 is 14 residues long. The CDR3 protein is CASSPGRGNEKLFF. CDR3 nucleotides: TGCGCCAGCAGTCCTGGGCGGGGGAATGAAAAACTGTTTTTT.

The CDR3 spells CASSRAVGAGHGELFF. The CDR3, as DNA: TGTGCCAGCAGCCGCGCCGTGGGGGCAGGGCACGGGGAGCTGTTTTTT. The V gene is TRBV14, the J gene TRBJ2-2; D is possibly TRBD1 (6 bases). The V gene's germline CDR1 is SGHDN and CDR2 FVKESK. There are 16 residues in the CDR3. The V end lost 4 bases, the J end lost 7 bases, and 19 bases lay between the germline ends.

The CDR3 DNA reads TGTGCCAGCAGAGTCCTTATTCTGACGGACGATAGCAATCAGCCCCAGCATTTT. Translating gives CASRVLILTDDSNQPQHF. This chain joins TRBV28 and TRBJ1-5, with unresolved D. CDR1 is MDHEN and CDR2 is SYDVKM in the germline V gene. Trimming shortened V by 6 bases and J by 0 bases, and 21 bases separated the two germline ends. The CDR3 spans 18 residues.

The V gene is TRBV5-6, the J gene TRBJ1-2; no clear D. CDR3 length: 13 residues. From germline, CDR1 is SGHDT and CDR2 YYEEEE. V lost 5 bases to trimming and J lost 0 bases, with 8 bases between them. CDR3 sequence reads: CASRVITNYGYTF. CDR3 bases: TGTGCCAGCAGAGTCATAACTAACTATGGCTACACCTTC.

The chain links TRBV7-8 to TRBJ2-1, with TRBD1 as a possible D gene (6 bases). Germline CDR1 SGHVS, CDR2 FQNEAQ. The CDR3 sequence is 17 residues long. V dropped 0 bases and J dropped 6 bases, with 18 bases sitting between them. CDR3 sequence: CASSLAGGRVNSNEQFF. The CDR3 nucleotides are TGTGCCAGCAGCTTAGCTGGGGGCAGGGTGAATAGCAATGAGCAGTTCTTC.

The V call is TRBV2, the J call TRBJ2-1; TRBD2 might be the D (5 bases). V was shortened by 7 bases and J by 0 bases, with 13 bases between the two germline ends. CDR3 length equals 15 residues. CDR1 and CDR2 from the germline V gene are SNHLY and FYNNEI. In DNA, the CDR3 is TGTGCCAGCACCGAGGGAGATAGCTCCTACAATGAGCAGTTCTTC. Protein product: CASTEGDSSYNEQFF.

This sequence joins TRBV7-9 and TRBJ2-3; D remains unclear. V was pared by 6 bases and J by 3 bases, with 16 bases between. Germline CDR1 and CDR2: SEHNR and FQNEAQ (reference sequence). This CDR3 is 15 amino acids long. CDR3 in amino acids: CASRSSGSGTDTQYF. The CDR3 nucleotides read TGTGCCAGCAGGTCCTCCGGGTCCGGGACAGATACGCAGTATTTT.